Sequencing of this T cell receptor beta chain was carried out in a study of beta chain features in type 1 diabetes. Blood was collected once per donor into heparin, averaging approximately 0.12 L. Every bit of the isolated RNA underwent reverse transcription, so sequencing read expressed TCRB transcripts. Clones were read by immunoSEQ multiplex PCR, and TCRdb kept only the in-frame ones, dropping some. The data hold about 320,000 clones, with 11% to 15% observed a single time. Study results and limitations: The VDJ junctions of type 1 diabetes patients carried fewer insertions and more deletions.

This CDR3 contains 14 residues. Losses at the gene ends were 9 bases for V and 8 bases for J; bases not matched to a gene: 10. Germline V gene sequence: CDR1 MNHNS, CDR2 SASEGT. As for this clone: No antigen is known for it.

Sequenced input: central memory CD4+ T cells from blood. This chain joins TRBV6-1 and TRBJ1-4; the match to TRBD1 covers 9 bases. The clonotype was recovered from a man aged 25 to 40 in good health. The CDR3 region has the DNA TGTGCCAGGAGACCGGGACAGGGTTGGGAAAAACTGTTTTTT. This sequence encodes CARRPGQGWEKLFF.